These 5 T cell receptor beta chains share one sample of origin, sequenced in a study of graft-versus-host responses after intestinal transplantation. The protocol was immunoSEQ multiplex PCR, while the TCRdb copy is restricted to in-frame clones and leaves out a portion. The table lists around 50,000 clones, around 90% of them singletons. This material consisted of PBMCs, taken 26 days after transplant. The receptors originated from a human patient who received an intestinal transplant, so some T cells may come from the graft donor.

This chain uses TRBV7-9 with TRBJ2-7; 7 nucleotides match TRBD1. Germline CDR1 is SEHNR and CDR2 is FQNEAQ (reference sequence). This CDR3 contains 17 residues. The V and J ends lost 6 bases and 3 bases, in that order; junction bases with no gene match: 17. This CDR3 reads CASSSTSKGAQFYEQYF. CDR3 DNA: TGTGCCAGCAGTTCCACCTCCAAGGGGGCGCAATTCTACGAGCAGTACTTC.

This chain uses TRBV7-9 with TRBJ1-2; D may be TRBD1 (6 bases). The CDR3 extends over 16 amino acids. The V and J ends lost 3 bases and 3 bases respectively, with 17 bases between them. Germline loops: CDR1 SEHNR, CDR2 FQNEAQ (reference sequence). The CDR3 here is CASSLTGRGADYGYTF. As DNA, the CDR3 is TGTGCCAGCAGCTTGACCGGTCGGGGGGCTGACTATGGCTACACCTTC.

The chain is built from TRBV15 and TRBJ2-5; TRBD2 matches at 10 bases. Per the germline V gene, CDR1 is LNHNV and CDR2 is YYDKDF (reference sequence). Trimming at V came to 3 bases and at J to 2 bases, leaving 9 bases not matched to a gene. This CDR3 region has 17 residues. The CDR3: CATSRASGGRRQETQYF. The CDR3 DNA sequence: TGTGCCACCAGCAGGGCTAGCGGGGGCCGGAGGCAAGAGACCCAGTACTTC.

The genes are TRBV28 and TRBJ2-1; D possibly corresponds to TRBD1 (6 bases). This CDR3 has 12 residues. The germline V gene has CDR1 MDHEN and CDR2 SYDVKM. V was shortened by 4 bases and J by 10 bases, with 11 bases between the two germline ends. CDR3 region: CASSSSGTEQFF. The CDR3 DNA is TGTGCCAGCAGTTCATCCGGGACAGAGCAGTTCTTC. The entire variable domain, with the rest obtained from reference TRBV28 and TRBJ2-1, is as follows: DVKVTQSSRYLVKRTGEKVFLECVQDMDHENMFWYRQDPGLGLRLIYFSYDVKMKEKGDIPEGYSVSREKKERFSLILESASTNQTSMYLCASSSSGTEQFFGPGTRLTVL.

The chain couples TRBV21-1 to TRBJ2-7; TRBD2 is taken as the D call from the table, unchecked against the DNA. TRBV21-1 is reported as a pseudogene. The CDR3 sequence is 18 residues long. The DNA of the CDR3 is TGTGCCAGCAGCAATAAGTTGGGACTAGCGGGACGTACCTACGAGCAGTACTTC. Translating gives CASSNKLGLAGRTYEQYF.